These T cell receptor beta chains were read from a single sample in a study of vaccination and CD4 T cells after COVID-19. TCRdb re-called the PCR reads through MiXCR, storing one row per CDR3 protein. The data contain around 15,000 distinct CDR3 sequences, about 50% of them singletons. Their cognate antigens are unknown. The material sequenced was CD4+ T cells from blood, cultured in vitro. These receptors were collected from a human donor who had recovered from COVID-19. The CDR3 runs from the conserved cysteine through the conserved F or W. D genes are given only for firm matches.

v_call d_call cdr3_aa
TRBV7-9 - CASSLSRVGDGNQPQHF
TRBV25-1 TRBD2 CASSGLAGVLGELFF
TRBV19 - CASSSWEETQYF
TRBV19 - CASSRYRPAWGNNEQFF
TRBV24-1 - CAIARGGTTDTQYF
TRBV21-1 - CASSILRQGEALGAFF
TRBV7-2 - CASSLVGQGSGYTF
TRBV6-4 TRBD1 CASRAPDRVFPNQPQHF
TRBV7-9 - CASSLTRVRGNNEQFF
TRBV12-3/TRBV12-4 TRBD1 CASSLVGSRDRVNQPQHF
TRBV2 TRBD1 CASSRERTGGYGYTF
TRBV7-9 - CASSLGPANTGELFF
TRBV15 - CATSRGLSEAFF
TRBV2 - CASRQGRDYTQYF
TRBV20-1 TRBD1 CSARGSLGQGTSTDTQYF
TRBV5-4 - CASSLWAHTGELFF
TRBV19 TRBD1 CASSPDRGQDGYTF
TRBV20-1 - CSAQPGNSPLHF
TRBV7-2 - CASSLEWLNNSPLHF
TRBV2 - CASRGTANTGELFF
TRBV28 - CASSLGSGSYEQYF
TRBV7-7 - CASSLARDTGELFF
TRBV10-3 - CAISRGNMNTEAFF
TRBV5-4 TRBD2 CASSRTSGASYEQYF
TRBV20-1 - CSAVTGTGASYNSPLHF
TRBV20-1 - CSARVVRNTEAFF
TRBV28 - CASSLPHLLGGDGYTF
TRBV28 TRBD2 CASRLAGYYNEQFF
TRBV18 - CASSPVGTIGNQPQHF
TRBV28 - CASSLGGAGRETQYF
TRBV6-2/TRBV6-3 TRBD1 CASSYSRSGGSGELFF
TRBV20-1 TRBD2 CSASTSGRGETQYF
TRBV7-2 - CASSTNPRGTDTQYF
TRBV20-1 - CSARDQLQGGTGELFF
TRBV30 TRBD1 CAWNPGQGHVVGSEQFF
TRBV6-5 TRBD1 CASSFDRQGAAEAFF
TRBV7-2 TRBD1 CASSLIQGNSPLHF
TRBV20-1 TRBD2 CSADGLAGGTYNEQFF
TRBV19 - CASRIPWPGAGNTGELFF
TRBV19 - CASSPGRWAFETQYF